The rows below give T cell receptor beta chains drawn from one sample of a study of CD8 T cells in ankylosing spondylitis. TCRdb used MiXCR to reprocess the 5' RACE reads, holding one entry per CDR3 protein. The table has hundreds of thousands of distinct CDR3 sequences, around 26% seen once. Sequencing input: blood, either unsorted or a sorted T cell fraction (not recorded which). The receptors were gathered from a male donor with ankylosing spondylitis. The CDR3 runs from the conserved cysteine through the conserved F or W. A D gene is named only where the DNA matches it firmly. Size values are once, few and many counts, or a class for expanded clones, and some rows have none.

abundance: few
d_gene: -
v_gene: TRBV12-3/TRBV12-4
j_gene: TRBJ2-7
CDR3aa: CASSLGGSPPYEQYF
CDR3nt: TGTGCCAGCAGTTTAGGCGGATCTCCCCCCTACGAGCAGTACTTC

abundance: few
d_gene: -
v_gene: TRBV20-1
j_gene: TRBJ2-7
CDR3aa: CSARSGAALVDEQYF
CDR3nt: TGCAGTGCTAGGTCGGGGGCCGCCTTAGTAGACGAGCAGTACTTC

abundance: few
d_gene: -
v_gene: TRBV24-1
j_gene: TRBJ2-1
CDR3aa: CATSDTTSSYLYNEQFF
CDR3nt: TGTGCCACCAGTGACACCACGTCCTCATACCTATACAATGAGCAGTTCTTC

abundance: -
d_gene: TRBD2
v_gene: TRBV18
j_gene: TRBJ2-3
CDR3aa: CASSPPGAGGPNTQYF
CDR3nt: TGTGCCAGCTCACCACCGGGGGCGGGAGGGCCTAATACGCAGTATTTT

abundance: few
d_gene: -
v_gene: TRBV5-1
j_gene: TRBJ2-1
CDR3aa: CASSRTLIAESSYNEQFF
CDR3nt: TGCGCCAGCAGCCGGACCCTTATAGCGGAAAGCTCCTACAATGAGCAGTTCTTC

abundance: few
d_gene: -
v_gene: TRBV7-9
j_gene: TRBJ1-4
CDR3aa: CASSLGTHNEKLFF
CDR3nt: TGTGCCAGCAGCTTAGGGACCCATAATGAAAAACTGTTTTTT

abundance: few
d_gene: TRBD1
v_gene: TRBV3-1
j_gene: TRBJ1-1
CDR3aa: CASSQGTGITEAFF
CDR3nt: TGTGCCAGCAGCCAAGGGACAGGGATCACTGAAGCTTTCTTT

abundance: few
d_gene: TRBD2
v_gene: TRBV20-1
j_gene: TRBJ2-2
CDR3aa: CSAPPISGKHTGELFF
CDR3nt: TGCAGTGCTCCCCCCATTAGCGGGAAGCACACCGGGGAGCTGTTTTTT

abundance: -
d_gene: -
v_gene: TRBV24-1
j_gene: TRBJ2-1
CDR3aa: CATSDPTMSSYNEQFF
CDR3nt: TGTGCCACCAGTGATCCGACTATGAGCTCCTACAATGAGCAGTTCTTC

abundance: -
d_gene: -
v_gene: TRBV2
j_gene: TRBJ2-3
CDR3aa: CASSEMVVSTDTQYF
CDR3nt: TGTGCCAGCAGTGAAATGGTAGTGTCCACAGATACGCAGTATTTT

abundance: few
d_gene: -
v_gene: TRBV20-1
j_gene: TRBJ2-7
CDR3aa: CSAPPAGANPYEQYF
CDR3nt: TGCAGTGCTCCCCCGGCAGGGGCGAACCCCTACGAGCAGTACTTC

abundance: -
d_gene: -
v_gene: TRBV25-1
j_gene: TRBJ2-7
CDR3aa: CASRARGEQYF
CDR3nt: TGTGCCAGCAGGGCCAGGGGAGAGCAGTACTTC

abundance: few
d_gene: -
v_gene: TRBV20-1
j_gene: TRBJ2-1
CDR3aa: CSARSGFSYNEQFF
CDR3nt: TGCAGTGCTAGATCCGGGTTCTCCTACAATGAGCAGTTCTTC

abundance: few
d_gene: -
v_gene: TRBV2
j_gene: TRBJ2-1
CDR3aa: CASSEDEQFF
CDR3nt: TGTGCCAGCAGTGAAGATGAGCAGTTCTTC

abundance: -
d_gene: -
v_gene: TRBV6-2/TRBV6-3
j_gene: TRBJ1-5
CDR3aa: CASSRRGALTTDISNQPQHF
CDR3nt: TGTGCCAGCAGTCGGCGGGGGGCCCTGACTACCGACATTAGCAATCAGCCCCAGCATTTT

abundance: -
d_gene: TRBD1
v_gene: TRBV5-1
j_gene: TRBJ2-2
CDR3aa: CASRSQGANTGELFF
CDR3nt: TGCGCCAGCAGGTCGCAGGGGGCGAACACCGGGGAGCTGTTTTTT

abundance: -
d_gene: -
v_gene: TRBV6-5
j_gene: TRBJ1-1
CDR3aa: CASSRGHLEAFF
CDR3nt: TGTGCCAGCAGCCGCGGACATCTTGAAGCTTTCTTT

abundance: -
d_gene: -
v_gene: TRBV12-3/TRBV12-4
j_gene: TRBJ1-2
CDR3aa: CASSLTFLGYTF
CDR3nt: TGTGCCAGCAGTTTGACCTTCCTCGGCTACACCTTC

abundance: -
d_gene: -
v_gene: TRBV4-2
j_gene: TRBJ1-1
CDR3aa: CASSQVGQNTEAFF
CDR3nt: TGTGCCAGCAGCCAAGTGGGGCAGAACACTGAAGCTTTCTTT

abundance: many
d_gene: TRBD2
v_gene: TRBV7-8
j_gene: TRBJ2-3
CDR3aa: CASSRTSGLPGDTQYF
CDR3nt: TGTGCCAGCAGTCGGACTAGCGGCCTCCCCGGGGATACGCAGTATTTT

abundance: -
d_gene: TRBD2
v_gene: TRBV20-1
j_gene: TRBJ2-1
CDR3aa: CSADSGSSYNEQFF
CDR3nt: TGCAGTGCTGATAGCGGGAGCTCCTACAATGAGCAGTTCTTC

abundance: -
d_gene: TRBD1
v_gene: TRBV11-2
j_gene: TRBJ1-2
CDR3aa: CASSLSGQGDGYTF
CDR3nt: TGTGCCAGCAGCTTGTCGGGACAGGGGGATGGCTACACCTTC

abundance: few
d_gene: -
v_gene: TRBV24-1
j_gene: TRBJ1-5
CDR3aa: CATSVDPNQPQHF
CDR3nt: TGTGCCACCAGTGTTGACCCGAATCAGCCCCAGCATTTT

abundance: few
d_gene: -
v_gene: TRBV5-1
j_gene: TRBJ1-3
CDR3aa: CASSLAAGSGNTIYF
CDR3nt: TGCGCCAGCAGCTTGGCGGCAGGGTCTGGAAACACCATATATTTT

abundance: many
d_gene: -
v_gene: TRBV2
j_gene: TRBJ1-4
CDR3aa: CASSVEGREKLFF
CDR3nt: TGTGCCAGCAGTGTCGAGGGGCGCGAAAAACTGTTTTTT

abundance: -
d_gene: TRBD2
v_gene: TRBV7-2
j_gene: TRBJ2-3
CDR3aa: CASSQTSGGSTDTQYF
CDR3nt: TGTGCCAGCAGCCAAACTAGCGGGGGGAGCACAGATACGCAGTATTTT

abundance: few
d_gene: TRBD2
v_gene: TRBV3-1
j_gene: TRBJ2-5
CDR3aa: CASSEMTSGSRKTQYF
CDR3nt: TGTGCCAGCAGCGAGATGACTAGCGGGAGCCGTAAGACCCAGTACTTC

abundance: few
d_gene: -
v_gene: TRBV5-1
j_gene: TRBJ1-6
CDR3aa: CASSPDGSYNSPLHF
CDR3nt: TGCGCCAGCAGCCCGGACGGCTCCTATAATTCACCCCTCCACTTT

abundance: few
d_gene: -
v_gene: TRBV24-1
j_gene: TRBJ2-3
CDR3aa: CATSEVVGRTDTQYF
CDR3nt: TGTGCCACCAGTGAGGTGGTTGGACGCACAGATACGCAGTATTTT

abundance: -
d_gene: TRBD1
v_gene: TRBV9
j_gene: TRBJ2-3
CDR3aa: CASRQGPHTDTQYF
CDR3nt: TGTGCCAGCAGACAGGGGCCCCACACAGATACGCAGTATTTT

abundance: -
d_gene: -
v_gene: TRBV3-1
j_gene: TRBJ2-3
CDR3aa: CASSKLLADSTDTQYF
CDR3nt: TGTGCCAGCAGTAAACTCTTAGCGGATAGCACAGATACGCAGTATTTT

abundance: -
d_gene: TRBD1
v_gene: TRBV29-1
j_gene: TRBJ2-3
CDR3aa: CSIEQGGTDTQYF
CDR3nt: TGCAGCATCGAACAGGGGGGTACAGATACGCAGTATTTT

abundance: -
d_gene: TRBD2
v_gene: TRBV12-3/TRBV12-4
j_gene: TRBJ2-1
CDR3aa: CASSISGRGGNEQFF
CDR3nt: TGTGCCAGCAGTATTAGCGGGAGGGGAGGCAATGAGCAGTTCTTC

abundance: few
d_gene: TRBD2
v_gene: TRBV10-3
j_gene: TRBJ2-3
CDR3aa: CAISEAAGTMEDTQYF
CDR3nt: TGTGCCATCAGTGAGGCTGCCGGGACTATGGAAGATACGCAGTATTTT

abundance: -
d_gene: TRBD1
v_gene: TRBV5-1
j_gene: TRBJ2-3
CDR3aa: CASSLQGAATDTQYF
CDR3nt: TGCGCCAGCAGCTTACAGGGGGCAGCGACAGATACGCAGTATTTT

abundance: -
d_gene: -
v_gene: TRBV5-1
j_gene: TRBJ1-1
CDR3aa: CASSLLVRSGRDTEAFF
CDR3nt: TGCGCCAGCAGCTTGCTCGTCCGATCTGGCAGGGACACTGAAGCTTTCTTT

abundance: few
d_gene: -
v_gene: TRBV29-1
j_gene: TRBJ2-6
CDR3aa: CSVEPQGPGANVLTF
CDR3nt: TGCAGCGTTGAACCCCAGGGCCCTGGGGCCAACGTCCTGACTTTC

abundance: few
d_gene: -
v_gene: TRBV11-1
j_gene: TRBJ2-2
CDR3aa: CASSSSRGPGRVNTGELFF
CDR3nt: TGTGCCAGCAGCTCCTCCAGGGGACCGGGTCGGGTGAACACCGGGGAGCTGTTTTTT

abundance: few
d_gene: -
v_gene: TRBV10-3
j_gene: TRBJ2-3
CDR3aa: CAISGPGVDTQYF
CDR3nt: TGTGCCATCAGTGGACCCGGGGTGGATACGCAGTATTTT

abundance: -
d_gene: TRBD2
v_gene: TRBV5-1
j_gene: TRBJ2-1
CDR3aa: CASSLYGTRDNNEQFF
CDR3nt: TGCGCCAGCAGCTTGTACGGGACTAGGGATAACAATGAGCAGTTCTTC

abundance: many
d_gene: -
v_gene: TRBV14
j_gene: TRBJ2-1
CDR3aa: CASRPSRLAYNEQFF
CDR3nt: TGTGCCAGCAGACCGAGTCGGTTGGCCTACAATGAGCAGTTCTTC

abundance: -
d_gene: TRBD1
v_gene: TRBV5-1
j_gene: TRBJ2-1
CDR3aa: CASSLDGTGTEQFF
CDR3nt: TGCGCCAGCAGCTTGGACGGGACAGGTACTGAGCAGTTCTTC

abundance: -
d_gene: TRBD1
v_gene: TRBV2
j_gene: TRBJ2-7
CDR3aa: CASTPGQGREQYF
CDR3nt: TGTGCCAGCACTCCGGGACAGGGACGTGAGCAGTACTTC

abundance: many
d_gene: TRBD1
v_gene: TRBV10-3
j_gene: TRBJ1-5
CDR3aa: CAISEAGGSGGNQPQHF
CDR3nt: TGTGCCATCAGTGAGGCAGGGGGCAGCGGTGGCAATCAGCCCCAGCATTTT

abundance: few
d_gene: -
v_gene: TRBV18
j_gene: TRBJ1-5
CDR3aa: CASSPPGVNQPQHF
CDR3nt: TGTGCCAGCTCACCTCCGGGGGTGAATCAGCCCCAGCATTTT

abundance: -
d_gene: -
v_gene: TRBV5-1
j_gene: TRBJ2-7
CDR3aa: CASSFATGAYEQYF
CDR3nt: TGCGCCAGCAGCTTCGCGACGGGGGCCTACGAGCAGTACTTC

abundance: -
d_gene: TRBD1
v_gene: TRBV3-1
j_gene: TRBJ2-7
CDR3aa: CASSPRTGRSSYEQYF
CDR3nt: TGTGCCAGCAGCCCGAGGACAGGGAGAAGCTCCTACGAGCAGTACTTC

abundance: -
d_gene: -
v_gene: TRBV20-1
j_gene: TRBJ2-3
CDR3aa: CSARWGFAETQYF
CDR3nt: TGCAGTGCTAGATGGGGGTTCGCCGAGACGCAGTATTTT

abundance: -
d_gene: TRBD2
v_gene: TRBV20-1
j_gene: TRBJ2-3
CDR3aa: CSAPGLAGFTDTQYF
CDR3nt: TGCAGTGCTCCGGGACTAGCGGGGTTCACAGATACGCAGTATTTT

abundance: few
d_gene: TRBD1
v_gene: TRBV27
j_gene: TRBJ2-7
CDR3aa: CASSLDRGRNEQYF
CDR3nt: TGTGCCAGCAGCCTTGACAGGGGGCGAAACGAGCAGTACTTC

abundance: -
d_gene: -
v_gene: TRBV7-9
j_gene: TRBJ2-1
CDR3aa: CASSLVGDEQFF
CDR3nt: TGTGCCAGCAGCTTAGTTGGGGATGAGCAGTTCTTC

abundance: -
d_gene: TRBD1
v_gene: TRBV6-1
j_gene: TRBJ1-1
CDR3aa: CASRPSGQGARTEAFF
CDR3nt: TGTGCCAGCAGACCCTCGGGACAGGGGGCAAGGACTGAAGCTTTCTTT

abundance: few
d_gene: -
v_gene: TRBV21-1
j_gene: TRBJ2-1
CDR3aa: CASSASRPNPAYNEQFF
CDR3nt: TGTGCCAGCAGCGCAAGCAGGCCTAACCCCGCTTACAATGAGCAGTTCTTC

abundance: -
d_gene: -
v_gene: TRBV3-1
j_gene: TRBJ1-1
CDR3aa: CASSQDAVTSTEAFF
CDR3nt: TGTGCCAGCAGCCAAGATGCGGTTACGAGCACTGAAGCTTTCTTT

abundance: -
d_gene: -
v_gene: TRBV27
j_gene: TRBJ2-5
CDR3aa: CASSLNGEIETQYF
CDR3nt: TGTGCCAGCAGTTTAAACGGGGAAATAGAGACCCAGTACTTC

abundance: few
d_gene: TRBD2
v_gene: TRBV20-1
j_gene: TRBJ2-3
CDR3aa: CSYLQAGGRPDTQYF
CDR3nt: TGCAGTTACCTGCAGGCGGGAGGGCGCCCAGATACGCAGTATTTT

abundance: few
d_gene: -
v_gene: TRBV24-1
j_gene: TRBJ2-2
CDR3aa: CATSDRDTRRNTGELFF
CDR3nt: TGTGCCACCAGTGACAGGGACACCCGACGAAACACCGGGGAGCTGTTTTTT

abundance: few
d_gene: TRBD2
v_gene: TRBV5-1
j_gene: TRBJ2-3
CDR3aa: CASSLGAGASTDTQYF
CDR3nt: TGCGCCAGCAGCCTGGGTGCGGGAGCGAGCACAGATACGCAGTATTTT

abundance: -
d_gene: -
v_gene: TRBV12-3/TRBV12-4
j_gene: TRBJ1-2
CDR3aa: CASSSTGVYGYTF
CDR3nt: TGTGCCAGCAGTTCCACAGGAGTCTATGGCTACACCTTC